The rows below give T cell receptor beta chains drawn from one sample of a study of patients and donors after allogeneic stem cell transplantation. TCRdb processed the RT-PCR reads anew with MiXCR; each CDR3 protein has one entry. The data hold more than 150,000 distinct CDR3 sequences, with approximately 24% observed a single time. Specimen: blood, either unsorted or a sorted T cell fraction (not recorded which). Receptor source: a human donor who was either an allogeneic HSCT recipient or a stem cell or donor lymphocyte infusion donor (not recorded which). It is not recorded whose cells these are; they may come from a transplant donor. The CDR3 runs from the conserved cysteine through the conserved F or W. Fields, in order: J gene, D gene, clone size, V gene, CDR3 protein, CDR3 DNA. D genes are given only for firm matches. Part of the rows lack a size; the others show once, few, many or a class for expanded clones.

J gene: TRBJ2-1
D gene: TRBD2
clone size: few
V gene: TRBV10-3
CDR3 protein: CAISQSRGGPDEQFF
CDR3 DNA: TGTGCCATCAGCCAAAGCCGGGGGGGGCCAGATGAGCAGTTCTTC

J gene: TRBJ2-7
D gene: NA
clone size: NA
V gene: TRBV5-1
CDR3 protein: CASSLAGAGLSSYEQYF
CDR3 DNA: TGCGCCAGCAGCTTGGCGGGAGCAGGTCTTAGCTCCTACGAGCAGTACTTC

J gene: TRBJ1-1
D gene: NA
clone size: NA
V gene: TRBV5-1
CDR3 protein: CASSLGQVIYPLGEAFF
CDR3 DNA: TGCGCCAGCAGCTTGGGACAGGTTATCTATCCTTTGGGAGAAGCTTTCTTT

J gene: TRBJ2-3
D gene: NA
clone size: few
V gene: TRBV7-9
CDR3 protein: CASSTRTVILDTQYF
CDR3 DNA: TGTGCCAGCAGCACTAGGACAGTGATTTTAGATACGCAGTATTTT

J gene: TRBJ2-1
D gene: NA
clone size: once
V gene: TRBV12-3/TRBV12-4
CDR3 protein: CASSLSGAINEQFF
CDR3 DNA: TGTGCCAGCAGTTTATCAGGGGCCATCAATGAGCAGTTCTTC

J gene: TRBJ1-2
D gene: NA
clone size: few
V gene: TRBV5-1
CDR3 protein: CASSFWLGSEYGYTF
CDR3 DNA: TGCGCCAGCAGCTTCTGGTTGGGGTCTGAATATGGCTACACCTTC

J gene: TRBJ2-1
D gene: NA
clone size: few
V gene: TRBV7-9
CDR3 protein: CASSRLGSTVDEQFF
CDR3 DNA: TGTGCCAGCAGCCGACTCGGCTCGACAGTGGATGAGCAGTTCTTC

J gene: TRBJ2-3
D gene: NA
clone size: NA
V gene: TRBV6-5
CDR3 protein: CASRYSNLGRIDTQYF
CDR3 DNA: TGTGCCAGCAGATATTCAAATTTGGGAAGGATTGATACGCAGTATTTT

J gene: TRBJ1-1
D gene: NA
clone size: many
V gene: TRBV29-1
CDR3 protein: CSVEDVGFEAFF
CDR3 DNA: TGCAGCGTTGAAGATGTAGGGTTTGAAGCTTTCTTT

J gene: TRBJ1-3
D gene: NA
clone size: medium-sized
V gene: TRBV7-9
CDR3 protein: CASSSTLGGSGNTIYF
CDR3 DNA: TGTGCCAGCAGCTCCACGCTGGGGGGTTCTGGAAACACCATATATTTT

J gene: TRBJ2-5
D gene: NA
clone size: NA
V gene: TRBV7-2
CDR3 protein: CASSLDPVVETQYF
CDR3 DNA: TGTGCCAGCAGCCTCGACCCAGTTGTAGAGACCCAGTACTTC

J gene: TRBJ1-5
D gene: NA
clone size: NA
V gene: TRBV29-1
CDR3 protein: CSVGIDNNQPQHF
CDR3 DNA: TGCAGCGTTGGTATTGATAACAATCAGCCCCAGCATTTT

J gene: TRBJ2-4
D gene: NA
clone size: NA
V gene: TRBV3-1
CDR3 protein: CASSPRPATVQYF
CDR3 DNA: TGTGCCAGCAGCCCGCGACCCGCCACCGTTCAGTACTTC

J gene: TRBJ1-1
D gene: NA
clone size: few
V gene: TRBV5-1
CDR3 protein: CASSLVQQGRTEAFF
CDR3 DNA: TGCGCCAGCAGCTTGGTACAACAGGGTCGCACTGAAGCTTTCTTT

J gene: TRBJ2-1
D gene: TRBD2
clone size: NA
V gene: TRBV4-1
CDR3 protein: CASSQVLTFVAGGPDEQFF
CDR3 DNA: TGCGCCAGCAGCCAAGTACTTACCTTCGTAGCGGGGGGGCCGGATGAGCAGTTCTTC

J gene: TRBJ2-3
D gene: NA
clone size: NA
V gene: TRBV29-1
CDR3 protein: CSAWRGPDTQYF
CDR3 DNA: TGCAGCGCCTGGCGGGGCCCAGATACGCAGTATTTT

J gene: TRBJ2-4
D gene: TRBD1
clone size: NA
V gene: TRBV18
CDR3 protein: CASSPTGTENIQYF
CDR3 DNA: TGTGCCAGCTCACCTACCGGGACAGAAAACATTCAGTACTTC

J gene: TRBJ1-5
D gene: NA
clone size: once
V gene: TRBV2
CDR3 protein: CASVKEEGQPQHF
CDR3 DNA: TGTGCCAGCGTCAAAGAGGAAGGGCAGCCCCAGCATTTT

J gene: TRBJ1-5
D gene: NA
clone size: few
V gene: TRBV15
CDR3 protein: CATSRDWGPDQPQHF
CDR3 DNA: TGTGCCACCAGCAGAGATTGGGGACCGGATCAGCCCCAGCATTTT

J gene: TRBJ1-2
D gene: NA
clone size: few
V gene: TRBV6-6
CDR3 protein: CASRAGDYGYTF
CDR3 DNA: TGTGCCAGCAGGGCAGGGGATTATGGCTACACCTTC

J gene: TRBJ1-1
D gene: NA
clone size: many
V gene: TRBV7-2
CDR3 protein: CASSDSPSVFGYTEAFF
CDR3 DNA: TGTGCCAGCAGCGATTCCCCCAGTGTGTTTGGGTACACTGAAGCTTTCTTT

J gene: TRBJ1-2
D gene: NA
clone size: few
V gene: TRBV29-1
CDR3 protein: CSVEDGTYYGYTF
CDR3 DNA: TGCAGCGTTGAAGATGGAACATACTATGGCTACACCTTC

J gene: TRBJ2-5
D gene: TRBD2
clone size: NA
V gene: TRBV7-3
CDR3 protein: CASSFLLKREGQETQYF
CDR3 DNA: TGTGCCAGCAGCTTTCTGCTGAAGCGGGAGGGGCAAGAGACCCAGTACTTC

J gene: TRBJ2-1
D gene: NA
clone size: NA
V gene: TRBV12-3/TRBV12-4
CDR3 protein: CASSLAMRKRRDEQFF
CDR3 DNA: TGTGCCAGCAGTTTAGCGATGAGGAAGCGCCGGGATGAGCAGTTCTTC

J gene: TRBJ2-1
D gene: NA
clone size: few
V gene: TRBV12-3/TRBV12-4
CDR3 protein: CASSLVKGAYNEQFF
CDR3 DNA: TGTGCCAGCAGTTTAGTTAAGGGTGCCTACAATGAGCAGTTCTTC

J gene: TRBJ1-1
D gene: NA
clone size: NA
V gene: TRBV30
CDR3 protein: CAWSGWGLLNTEAFF
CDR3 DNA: TGTGCCTGGAGTGGCTGGGGACTCCTGAACACTGAAGCTTTCTTT

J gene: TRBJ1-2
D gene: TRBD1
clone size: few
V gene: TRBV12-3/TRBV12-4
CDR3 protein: CASSWTGGTYGYTF
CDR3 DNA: TGTGCCAGCAGCTGGACAGGGGGTACCTATGGCTACACCTTC

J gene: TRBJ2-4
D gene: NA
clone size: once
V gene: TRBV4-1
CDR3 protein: CASSQPGDIQYF
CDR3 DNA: TGCGCCAGCAGCCAACCGGGAGACATTCAGTACTTC

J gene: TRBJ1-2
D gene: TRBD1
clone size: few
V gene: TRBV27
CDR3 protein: CASSSSGTGRVYGYTF
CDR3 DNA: TGTGCCAGCAGTTCGTCCGGGACAGGGAGAGTCTATGGCTACACCTTC

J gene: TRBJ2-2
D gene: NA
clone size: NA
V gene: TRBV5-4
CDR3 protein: CASSLSRVTGELFF
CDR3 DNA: TGTGCCAGCAGCTTGTCGAGGGTGACCGGGGAGCTGTTTTTT

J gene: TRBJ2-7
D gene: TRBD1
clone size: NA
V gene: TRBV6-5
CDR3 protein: CASSRYRGHEQYF
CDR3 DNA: TGTGCCAGCTCTAGGTACAGGGGACACGAGCAGTACTTC

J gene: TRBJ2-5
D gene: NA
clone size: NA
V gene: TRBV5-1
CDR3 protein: CASRLTQETQYF
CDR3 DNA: TGCGCCAGCAGGTTAACTCAAGAGACCCAGTACTTC

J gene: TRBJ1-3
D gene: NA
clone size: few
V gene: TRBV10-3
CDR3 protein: CAISESDGNTIYF
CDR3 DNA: TGTGCCATCAGTGAGTCAGATGGAAACACCATATATTTT

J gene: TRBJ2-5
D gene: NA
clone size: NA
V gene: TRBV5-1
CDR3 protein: CASSSTGDHRQETQYF
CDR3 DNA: TGCGCCAGCAGCTCCACGGGCGACCATAGGCAAGAGACCCAGTACTTC

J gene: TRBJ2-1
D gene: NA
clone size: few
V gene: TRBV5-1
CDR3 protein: CASSLASPSYNEQFF
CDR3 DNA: TGCGCCAGCAGTCTAGCGTCTCCCTCCTACAATGAGCAGTTCTTC

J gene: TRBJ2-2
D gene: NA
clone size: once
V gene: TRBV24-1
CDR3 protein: CATSVTGDTGELFF
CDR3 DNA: TGTGCCACCAGTGTGACAGGTGACACCGGGGAGCTGTTTTTT

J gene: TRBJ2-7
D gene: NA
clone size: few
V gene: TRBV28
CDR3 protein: CASSLSLRRDKSYEQYF
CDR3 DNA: TGTGCCAGCAGTTTGTCCTTGAGGCGGGACAAATCCTACGAGCAGTACTTC

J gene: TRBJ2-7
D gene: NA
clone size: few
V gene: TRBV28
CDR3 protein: CASSLFGENYEQYF
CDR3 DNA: TGTGCCAGCAGTTTATTCGGGGAGAACTACGAGCAGTACTTC

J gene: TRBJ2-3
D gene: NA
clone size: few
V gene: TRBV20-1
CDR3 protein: CSARRDSGDTQYF
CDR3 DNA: TGCAGTGCTAGGCGGGACTCAGGGGATACGCAGTATTTT

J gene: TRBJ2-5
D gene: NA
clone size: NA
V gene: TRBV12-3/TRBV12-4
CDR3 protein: CASKWGPQETQYF
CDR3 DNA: TGTGCCAGCAAGTGGGGACCCCAAGAGACCCAGTACTTC

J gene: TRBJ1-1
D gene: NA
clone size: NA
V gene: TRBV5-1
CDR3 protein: CASSLTGTREAFF
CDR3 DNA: TGCGCCAGCAGCTTGACAGGGACGAGGGAAGCTTTCTTT

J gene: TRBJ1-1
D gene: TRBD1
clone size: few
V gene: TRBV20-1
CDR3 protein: CSAREISWDRGKVRGMNTEAFF
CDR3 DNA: TGCAGTGCTAGAGAAATCTCGTGGGACAGGGGTAAAGTTAGGGGGATGAACACTGAAGCTTTCTTT

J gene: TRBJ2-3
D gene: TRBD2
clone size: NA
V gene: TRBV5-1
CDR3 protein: CASSPSGGASDTQYF
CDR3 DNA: TGCGCCAGCAGCCCGAGCGGGGGGGCCTCAGATACGCAGTATTTT

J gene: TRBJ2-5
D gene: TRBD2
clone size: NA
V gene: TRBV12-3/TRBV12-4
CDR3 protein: CASTFGLAGEETQYF
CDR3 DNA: TGTGCCAGCACCTTCGGCCTAGCGGGGGAAGAGACCCAGTACTTC

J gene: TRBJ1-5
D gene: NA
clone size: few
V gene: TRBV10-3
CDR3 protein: CAISESNGGQPQHF
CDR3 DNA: TGTGCCATCAGTGAGTCAAATGGCGGTCAGCCCCAGCATTTT

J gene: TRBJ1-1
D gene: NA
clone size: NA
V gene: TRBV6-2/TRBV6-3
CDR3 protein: CASSNPYREFSEAFF
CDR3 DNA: TGTGCCAGCAGTAACCCCTACAGGGAGTTCTCTGAAGCTTTCTTT

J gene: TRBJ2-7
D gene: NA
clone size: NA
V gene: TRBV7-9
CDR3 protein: CASSLGYGYDYEQYF
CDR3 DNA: TGTGCCAGCAGCTTAGGATACGGGTACGACTACGAGCAGTACTTC

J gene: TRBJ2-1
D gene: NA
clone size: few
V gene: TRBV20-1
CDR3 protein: CSARSHLGRNNEQFF
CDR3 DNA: TGCAGTGCTAGGTCTCACCTAGGAAGAAACAATGAGCAGTTCTTC

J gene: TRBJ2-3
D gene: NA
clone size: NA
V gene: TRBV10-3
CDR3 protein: CAISDVRLASTDTQYF
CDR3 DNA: TGTGCCATCAGTGATGTTCGGTTAGCAAGCACAGATACGCAGTATTTT

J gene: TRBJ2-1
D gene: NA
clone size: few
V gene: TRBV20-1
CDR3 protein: CSASSGDNEQFF
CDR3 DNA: TGCAGTGCTAGTTCGGGAGACAATGAGCAGTTCTTC

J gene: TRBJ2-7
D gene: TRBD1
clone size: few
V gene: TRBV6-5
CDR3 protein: CASSSKPGQAYEQYF
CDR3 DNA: TGTGCCAGCAGTTCAAAGCCGGGACAGGCCTACGAGCAGTACTTC

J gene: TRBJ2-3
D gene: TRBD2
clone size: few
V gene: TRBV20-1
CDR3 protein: CSAKRGPFTDTQYF
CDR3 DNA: TGCAGTGCTAAGCGGGGGCCTTTCACAGATACGCAGTATTTT

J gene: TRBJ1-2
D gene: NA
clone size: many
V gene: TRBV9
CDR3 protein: CASSVGSGVYGYTF
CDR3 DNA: TGTGCCAGCAGCGTAGGATCCGGGGTATATGGCTACACCTTC

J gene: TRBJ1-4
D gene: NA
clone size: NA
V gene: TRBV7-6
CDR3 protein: CASSLVSQGLGATNEKLFF
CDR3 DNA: TGTGCCAGCAGCTTAGTCTCACAGGGACTTGGGGCAACTAATGAAAAACTGTTTTTT

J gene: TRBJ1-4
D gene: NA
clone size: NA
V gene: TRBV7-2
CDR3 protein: CASSLVGQKDGEKLFF
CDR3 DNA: TGTGCCAGCAGCTTAGTTGGACAAAAGGATGGTGAAAAACTGTTTTTT

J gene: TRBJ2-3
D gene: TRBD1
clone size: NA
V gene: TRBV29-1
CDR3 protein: CSATGGRRDTQYF
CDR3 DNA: TGCAGCGCAACAGGGGGCCGTAGAGATACGCAGTATTTT

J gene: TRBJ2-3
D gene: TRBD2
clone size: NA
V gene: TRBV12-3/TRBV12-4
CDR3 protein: CASSLLREGTDTQYF
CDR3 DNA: TGTGCCAGCAGTCTCTTGCGGGAGGGAACAGATACGCAGTATTTT

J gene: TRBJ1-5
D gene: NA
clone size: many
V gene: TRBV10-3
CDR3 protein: CAISEGGTNQPQHF
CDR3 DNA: TGTGCCATCAGTGAAGGGGGGACCAATCAGCCCCAGCATTTT

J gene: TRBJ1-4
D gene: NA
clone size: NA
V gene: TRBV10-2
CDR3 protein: CASSEWGLANEKLFF
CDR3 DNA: TGCGCCAGCAGTGAATGGGGGTTGGCTAATGAAAAACTGTTTTTT